The clone carrying this T cell receptor beta chain was found once. The table came from immunoSEQ multiplex PCR; TCRdb's copy has only in-frame clones and leaves some out. The table records some 390,000 clones, about 90% of them present only once. The data originate from a study of blood T cell repertoires in COVID-19. Study details: Sample material is recorded as cDNA or gDNA derived from T cells, B-cell-depleted T cells, or PBMCs.

With V trimmed by 8 bases and J by 5 bases, 4 bases remained unmatched. The length of the CDR3 is 13 residues. Germline lookup yields CDR1 ENHRY and CDR2 SYGVKD. The V call is TRBV10-3, the J call TRBJ1-4; 8 bases align to TRBD1. Sequencing was performed on peripheral blood. The sequence came from an older woman with COVID-19, enrolled during active disease. Written as DNA, the CDR3 is TGTGCCATCTCACAGGGGGGAAATGAAAAACTGTTTTTT. It encodes CAISQGGNEKLFF.